This T cell receptor beta chain appears in the sequencing data of a study of T-cell reconstitution after alpha-beta-depleted transplantation in children. The TCRbeta library incorporated unique molecular identifiers. TCRdb passed the PCR reads through MiXCR, listing each CDR3 protein once. Among a few hundred thousand distinct CDR3 sequences listed, around 9.9% were seen once. Germline values: CDR1 SGHAT, CDR2 FQNNGV. V lost 4 bases to trimming and J lost 9 bases; unmatched junction nucleotides: 6. The CDR3 totals 14 residues. This sequence joins TRBV11-2 and TRBJ2-1; TRBD2 matches 10 bases. This sample comprised PBMCs from the stem cell graft donor, obtained from the stem cell graft. This TCR was sampled from a human donor who donated a stem cell graft to a child with acute myeloid leukemia. CDR3 amino acids: CASSSSGSLFEQFF. For the CDR3, the DNA is TGTGCCAGCAGCTCTAGCGGGAGTCTTTTTGAGCAGTTCTTC. Supplemented by reference TRBV11-2 and TRBJ2-1, the full variable domain reads EAGVAQSPRYKIIEKRQSVAFWCNPISGHATLYWYQQILGQGPKLLIQFQNNGVVDDSQLPKDRFSAERLKGVDSTLKIQPAKLEDSAVYLCASSSSGSLFEQFFGPGTRLTVL.